Detailed here is one T cell receptor (beta chain). The antigen remains unidentified. Reverse transcription used roughly 0.45 to 1 ug RNA and random hexamers. Amplification of TCR beta CDR3 used immunoSEQ multiplex PCR across 54 Vbeta and 13 Jbeta. Using its own MiXCR run on the immunoSEQ multiplex PCR reads, TCRdb lists one record per CDR3 protein. The table has 150,000 to 200,000 distinct CDR3 sequences, around 94% seen once. Germline V gives CDR1 MNHEY, CDR2 SVGEGT. J was trimmed by 2 bases and V by 5 bases; bases with no gene match: 5. The CDR3 sequence is 15 residues long. The sample is drawn from a study of CD8 T cells in Susac syndrome. Study conclusions and caveats: A relatively small number of individuals underwent TCR sequencing and HLA analysis.

TCR beta sequences were obtained from blood CD8+ and CD4+ T cells. FACS enriched CD8+ TEMRA cells, while bulk CD8+ and CD4+ were negatively isolated. Sequencing input: CD4+ T cells from PBMCs. This TCR came from a human donor in good health. The V and J genes are TRBV6-2 or TRBV6-3 and TRBJ2-2; TRBD2 agrees at 7 bases. CDR3 DNA: TGTGCCAGCAGTCCCGGACTAGGAAACACCGGGGAGCTGTTTTTT. It translates to CASSPGLGNTGELFF.